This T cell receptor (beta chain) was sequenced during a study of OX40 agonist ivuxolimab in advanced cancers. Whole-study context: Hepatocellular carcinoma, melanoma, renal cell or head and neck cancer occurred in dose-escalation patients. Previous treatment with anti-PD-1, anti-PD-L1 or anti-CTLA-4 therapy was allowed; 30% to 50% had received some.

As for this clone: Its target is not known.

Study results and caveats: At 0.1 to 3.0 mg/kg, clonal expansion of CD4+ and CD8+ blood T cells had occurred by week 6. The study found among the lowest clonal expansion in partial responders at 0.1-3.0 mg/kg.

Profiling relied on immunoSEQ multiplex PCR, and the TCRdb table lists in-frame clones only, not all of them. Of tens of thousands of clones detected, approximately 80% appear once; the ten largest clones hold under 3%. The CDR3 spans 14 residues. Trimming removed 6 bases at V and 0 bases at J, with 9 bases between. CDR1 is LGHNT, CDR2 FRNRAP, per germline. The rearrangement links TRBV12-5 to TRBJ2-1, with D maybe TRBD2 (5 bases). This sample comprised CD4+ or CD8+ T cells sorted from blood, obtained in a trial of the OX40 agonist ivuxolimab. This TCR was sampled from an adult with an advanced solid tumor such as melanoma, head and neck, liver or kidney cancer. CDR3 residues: CASGLGSSYNEQFF. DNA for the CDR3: TGTGCTAGTGGGTTAGGGAGCTCCTACAATGAGCAGTTCTTC.